This T cell receptor (beta chain) is drawn from a study of early T cells in non-severe SARS-CoV-2 infection. This CDR3 comprises 15 residues. V was pared by 1 base and J by 0 bases, with 10 bases between. Germline CDR1 SGHAT, CDR2 FQNNGV. A single record per CDR3 protein comes from TCRdb applying MiXCR to the 5' RACE reads. In the table there are some 110,000 distinct CDR3 sequences, about 15% of which are singletons. There are a few counts of this clonotype. This receptor was obtained from an adult who was a healthcare worker with PCR-confirmed SARS-CoV-2 infection or an uninfected control (not recorded which). The sample consisted of whole blood. V is TRBV11-2 and J is TRBJ2-7; D remains ambiguous. CDR3 in DNA: TGTGCCAGCAGCTTAGTAGGGTTATTCTCCTACGAGCAGTACTTC. It codes for CASSLVGLFSYEQYF.